The sequence of this T cell receptor beta chain was determined in a study of cytomegalovirus exposure and HLA in healthy donors. PCR used 60 Vbeta primers and 13 Jbeta primers. The repertoire was sequenced with immunoSEQ multiplex PCR; TCRdb's copy has only in-frame clones and lacks some. The sample carries some 120,000 clones, about 63% recorded once. There are 14 residues in the CDR3. V was pared by 3 bases and J by 4 bases, with 3 bases of the junction left unmatched. Germline V gene data show CDR1 as SGHRS and CDR2 as YFSETQ. Material for sequencing was PBMCs. This clonotype was sampled from a man younger than 45 in good health and CMV-seropositive. The V gene is TRBV5-1, the J gene TRBJ2-3; 9 positions match TRBD1. The CDR3 loop is CASSYRDRADTQYF. DNA for the CDR3: TGCGCCAGCAGCTACAGGGACAGGGCAGATACGCAGTATTTT.